A selection of T cell receptor beta chains follows, all from one sample in a study of post-analysis software for immune sequencing data. TCRdb re-called the PCR reads with MiXCR, one entry per CDR3 protein. This table has some 370,000 distinct CDR3 sequences, about a third appearing once. Material: blood. These receptors were collected from a girl aged 5 to 17 with multiple sclerosis. The CDR3 runs from the conserved cysteine through the conserved F or W. A D gene is named only where the DNA matches it firmly. A clone size is listed for some rows: how often the clone was seen (once, few, many), or a class if it is expanded.

size | J | D | V | DNA | CDR3
few | TRBJ2-7 | . | TRBV6-5 | TGTGCCAGCAGTTACCAGGGGTGGGGACACGAGCAGTACTTC | CASSYQGWGHEQYF
. | TRBJ2-7 | TRBD1 | TRBV6-2/TRBV6-3 | TGTGCCAGCAGACCGGGACAGGGGGCTTATAGCGGGGAGTACGAGCAGTACTTC | CASRPGQGAYSGEYEQYF
few | TRBJ2-7 | . | TRBV5-5 | TGTGCCAGCAGCTTCCACAGGGCCTACTTCGAGCAGTACTTC | CASSFHRAYFEQYF
. | TRBJ2-5 | . | TRBV29-1 | TGCAGCGTTGGATGGGGGCAAGAGACCCAGTACTTC | CSVGWGQETQYF
few | TRBJ1-5 | . | TRBV28 | TGTGCCAGCAGCCCGGAAAGGGGCAATCAGCCCCAGCATTTT | CASSPERGNQPQHF
few | TRBJ2-7 | TRBD1 | TRBV7-9 | TGTGCCAGCAGCTTAGCCGGGACAGGGGGCAACGAGCAGTACTTC | CASSLAGTGGNEQYF
once | TRBJ1-6 | . | TRBV6-1 | TGTGCCAGCACCCAAACGGGGGGCGATCATTCACCCCTCCACTTT | CASTQTGGDHSPLHF
few | TRBJ2-3 | . | TRBV12-3/TRBV12-4 | TGTGCCAGCAGTTTAACCCCAGGATCCACAGATACGCAGTATTTT | CASSLTPGSTDTQYF
. | TRBJ2-1 | TRBD2 | TRBV7-9 | TGTGCCAGCAGCCCATCCACGGCCGGGACTAGTCCCTACAATGAGCAGTTCTTC | CASSPSTAGTSPYNEQFF
. | TRBJ2-7 | TRBD1 | TRBV7-2 | TGTGCCAGCAGCGCCCTGTTTGGGACAGGGTACGAGCAGTACTTC | CASSALFGTGYEQYF
few | TRBJ1-6 | . | TRBV2 | TGTGCCAGCAGAGCCCACAGGGTCTATAATTCACCCCTCCACTTT | CASRAHRVYNSPLHF
many | TRBJ2-3 | . | TRBV6-5 | TGTGCCAGCAGCTTGGGTGATACGCAGTATTTT | CASSLGDTQYF
. | TRBJ2-3 | . | TRBV5-1 | TGCGCCAGCAGCCCCTTATCTGCGGGGGCCACAGATACGCAGTATTTT | CASSPLSAGATDTQYF
. | TRBJ2-1 | . | TRBV2 | TGTGCCAGCAGGACCGGAGCCTACAATGAGCAGTTCTTC | CASRTGAYNEQFF
few | TRBJ2-1 | . | TRBV5-1 | TGCGCCAGCAGCCCCCCAGGGAACTACTACAATGAGCAGTTCTTC | CASSPPGNYYNEQFF
. | TRBJ2-5 | . | TRBV11-2 | TGTGCCAGCAGCCCCCCTCAGCTAGAAGAGACCCAGTACTTC | CASSPPQLEETQYF
few | TRBJ2-1 | . | TRBV7-9 | TGTGCCAGCAGGGAACTCGCAGGGGAGCAGTTCTTC | CASRELAGEQFF
. | TRBJ1-1 | . | TRBV12-3/TRBV12-4 | TGTGCCAGCAGTCTGGGGGGAGACAGTAGCCCTGAAGCTTTCTTT | CASSLGGDSSPEAFF
. | TRBJ2-7 | TRBD1 | TRBV20-1 | TGCAGTGCTAGAGAACAATCCAGGGGGCTCTACGAGCAGTACTTC | CSAREQSRGLYEQYF
many | TRBJ1-4 | . | TRBV4-2 | TGTGCCAGCAGCCAAGCAGGGAGTGGTGAAAAACTGTTTTTT | CASSQAGSGEKLFF
. | TRBJ2-1 | . | TRBV6-1 | TGTGCCAGCAGTGATCCCGGGACGGGATCCTACAATGAGCAGTTCTTC | CASSDPGTGSYNEQFF
. | TRBJ2-2 | TRBD1 | TRBV12-3/TRBV12-4 | TGTGCCAGCAGTTTGGGCCCGGGACAGGGAGTTGGCGGGGAGCTGTTTTTT | CASSLGPGQGVGGELFF
. | TRBJ2-4 | . | TRBV20-1 | TGCGGTGCTAGAGATCTTAAAAACATTCAGTACTTC | CGARDLKNIQYF
few | TRBJ2-1 | . | TRBV7-6 | TGTGCCAGCAGCGCCCACAATGAGCAGTTCTTC | CASSAHNEQFF
. | TRBJ1-1 | TRBD1 | TRBV7-2 | TGTGCCAGCAGCTCTCAGCAGGGGGGCGGTGGCACTGAAGCTTTCTTT | CASSSQQGGGGTEAFF
few | TRBJ2-5 | TRBD1 | TRBV12-3/TRBV12-4 | TGTGCCAGCAGTCTATCTACCGGGACAGGACTAAAAGAGACCCAGTACTTC | CASSLSTGTGLKETQYF
. | TRBJ2-1 | . | TRBV18 | TGTGCCAGCTCACCTCCGCCGGGGAATGAGCAGTTCTTC | CASSPPPGNEQFF
few | TRBJ2-1 | . | TRBV20-1 | TGCAGTGCTAGAGATACCTACAATGAGCAGTTCTTC | CSARDTYNEQFF
. | TRBJ2-7 | TRBD1 | TRBV27 | TGTGCCAGCAGTCTCACCGGGACAGAGGACTCCTACGAGCAGTACTTC | CASSLTGTEDSYEQYF
. | TRBJ1-2 | . | TRBV30 | TGTGCCTGGAGTGTTTCTGAGCCTGGCTACACCTTC | CAWSVSEPGYTF
few | TRBJ1-6 | . | TRBV12-3/TRBV12-4 | TGTGCCAGCAGGCCACAGGGTTTCAATTCACCCCTCCACTTT | CASRPQGFNSPLHF
many | TRBJ2-3 | . | TRBV29-1 | TGCAGCGTTGACGAGGTGGCGGATACGCAGTATTTT | CSVDEVADTQYF
. | TRBJ2-1 | . | TRBV11-2 | TGTGCCAGCAGCTTAGCACAGACCTACTACAATGAGCAGTTCTTC | CASSLAQTYYNEQFF
few | TRBJ2-1 | TRBD2 | TRBV4-3 | TGCGCCAGCAGCCACGCCGGGACTAGCCCCCACAATGAGCAGTTCTTC | CASSHAGTSPHNEQFF
many | TRBJ2-3 | . | TRBV12-3/TRBV12-4 | TGTGCCAGCAGTTTAGCGAGCAGAACAGATACGCAGTATTTT | CASSLASRTDTQYF
few | TRBJ2-5 | . | TRBV27 | TGTGCCAGCAGTTATGCTGGGTCAGAGACCCAGTACTTC | CASSYAGSETQYF
. | TRBJ1-5 | TRBD1 | TRBV7-8 | TGTGCCAGCAGCTTGGGGACAGGGGGGAAGGGAAGCAATCATCCCCAGCATTTT | CASSLGTGGKGSNHPQHF
few | TRBJ2-3 | TRBD1 | TRBV5-5 | TGTGCCAGCAGCTGGGCGATTAACAGGGGGGTCACAGATACGCAGTATTTT | CASSWAINRGVTDTQYF
few | TRBJ1-1 | . | TRBV12-3/TRBV12-4 | TGTGCCAGCCTGGATCGGATGAACACTGAAGCTTTCTTT | CASLDRMNTEAFF
. | TRBJ2-5 | . | TRBV20-1 | TGCAGTGTTCAGAGGGGATTGCTTCGGGAGACCCAGTACTTC | CSVQRGLLRETQYF
. | TRBJ2-5 | TRBD2 | TRBV6-2/TRBV6-3 | TGTGCCAGCAGTCCCCTAGCGGGGGTCTTAGAGACCCAGTACTTC | CASSPLAGVLETQYF
. | TRBJ1-4 | . | TRBV5-1 | TGCGCCAGCAGCTTGGGAGCGACGGCAGATGAAAAACTGTTTTTT | CASSLGATADEKLFF
few | TRBJ1-5 | TRBD1 | TRBV9 | TGTGCCAGCAGCCCACCGGGACAGGCGAATCAGCCCCAGCATTTT | CASSPPGQANQPQHF
. | TRBJ1-4 | TRBD1 | TRBV7-9 | TGTGCCAGCAGCCCGCCGGGACAGGGTGATGAAAAACTGTTTTTT | CASSPPGQGDEKLFF
. | TRBJ2-7 | TRBD1 | TRBV13 | TGTGCCAGCAGCGCCGGAATGGGGACAGTAGTCAACGAGCAGTACTTC | CASSAGMGTVVNEQYF
. | TRBJ1-2 | . | TRBV24-1 | TGTGCCACCAGTGATTTGACAACAGCCTATGGCTACACCTTC | CATSDLTTAYGYTF
few | TRBJ1-6 | . | TRBV12-3/TRBV12-4 | TGTGCCAGCAGTTTAGGGGGGCTAAGGGATTCACCCCTCCACTTT | CASSLGGLRDSPLHF
. | TRBJ1-2 | . | TRBV20-1 | TGCAGTGCTAGAGATCTGGAGACAGGACTCTTCGGGTTAGGCTACACCTTC | CSARDLETGLFGLGYTF
. | TRBJ2-1 | TRBD2 | TRBV2 | TGTGCCAGCAGCAAAAGCGGGGGGGCCGGGGATGAGCAGTTCTTC | CASSKSGGAGDEQFF
. | TRBJ1-2 | . | TRBV20-1 | TGCAGTGCTTTTGTCCCACAGGGCTATGGCTACACCTTC | CSAFVPQGYGYTF
many | TRBJ2-3 | . | TRBV12-3/TRBV12-4 | TGTGCCAGCAGCCGGGAAGGTAGCACAGATACGCAGTATTTT | CASSREGSTDTQYF
few | TRBJ2-7 | TRBD1 | TRBV4-3 | TGCGCCAGCAGCCGGGACAGGGAGTCCTACGAGCAGTACTTC | CASSRDRESYEQYF
. | TRBJ1-5 | . | TRBV15 | TGTGCCACCAGCAGAGATCAGGCCGGAACTGGGGATCAGCCTCAGCATTTT | CATSRDQAGTGDQPQHF
few | TRBJ2-7 | . | TRBV7-2 | TGTGCCAGCAGCGGGCGTGGGAGGAACGAGCAGTACTTC | CASSGRGRNEQYF
. | TRBJ2-1 | . | TRBV6-5 | TGTGCCAGCAGTTACTCACAGGCCCTGCGCTCCTACAATGAGCAGTTCTTC | CASSYSQALRSYNEQFF
. | TRBJ1-5 | . | TRBV6-1 | TGTGCCAGCAGTGAAGGGCCCTACGGAAGCAATCAGCCCCAGCATTTT | CASSEGPYGSNQPQHF
few | TRBJ2-3 | . | TRBV3-1 | TGTGCCAGCAGCCAAGTCGAAGATACGCAGTATTTT | CASSQVEDTQYF
. | TRBJ2-5 | TRBD2 | TRBV2 | TGTGCCAGCAGACGTCAGACTAGCGGGGGGGCCCAGTACTTC | CASRRQTSGGAQYF
. | TRBJ2-1 | TRBD1 | TRBV5-6 | TGTGCCAGCAGCTGGAAAACCGGGACAGGTAACAATGAGCAGTTCTTC | CASSWKTGTGNNEQFF